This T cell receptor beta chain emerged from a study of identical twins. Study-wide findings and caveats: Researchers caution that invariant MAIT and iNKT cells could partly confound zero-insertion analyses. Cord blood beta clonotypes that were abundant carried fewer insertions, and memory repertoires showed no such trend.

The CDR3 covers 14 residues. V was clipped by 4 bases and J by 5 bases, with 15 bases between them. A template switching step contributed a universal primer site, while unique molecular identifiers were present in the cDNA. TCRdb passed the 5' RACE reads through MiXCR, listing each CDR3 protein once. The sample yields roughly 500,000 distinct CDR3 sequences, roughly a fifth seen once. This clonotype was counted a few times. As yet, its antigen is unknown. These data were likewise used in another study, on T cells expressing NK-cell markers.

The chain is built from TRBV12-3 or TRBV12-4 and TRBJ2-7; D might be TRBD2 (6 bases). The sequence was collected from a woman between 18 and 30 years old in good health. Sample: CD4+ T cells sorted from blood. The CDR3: CASSYLTSLHEQYF. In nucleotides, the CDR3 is TGTGCCAGCAGTTACTTAACTAGCTTACACGAGCAGTACTTC.